This is a list of T cell receptor beta chains from one sample in a study of blood T cells in healthy people across ages. Each CDR3 protein gets one entry after TCRdb re-called the 5' RACE reads with MiXCR. The table lists about 1 million distinct CDR3 sequences, 40% to 45% of them singletons, with 15% to 20% in the top ten. Sequencing was carried out using blood. The receptors shown here come from a woman aged 55-69 years in good health. Each CDR3 is given with its conserved first and last residue. The size field is filled for only some rows; it gives once, few, many or a size class.

J gene,V gene,clone size,CDR3 protein
TRBJ2-6,TRBV27,few,CASSLSRVTGANVLTF
TRBJ2-6,TRBV5-1,once,CASSLTDCTGANVLTF
TRBJ1-2,TRBV9,many,CASSVEDNYGYTF
TRBJ2-1,TRBV7-2,.,CASSGTSGAYNEQFF
TRBJ1-1,TRBV12-3/TRBV12-4,.,CASSLYKDVAFF
TRBJ1-2,TRBV5-1,.,CASREGGYGYTF
TRBJ2-7,TRBV20-1,.,CSGSSGRATYEQYF
TRBJ2-3,TRBV29-1,once,CSVEDVRDRGTETQYF
TRBJ1-6,TRBV27,few,CASSMSSYNSPLHF
TRBJ1-2,TRBV20-1,once,CSYPTTGPVTGYTF
TRBJ1-2,TRBV20-1,few,CSASLGATTNYGYTF
TRBJ1-3,TRBV7-2,once,CASSLDLRNTIYF
TRBJ2-7,TRBV5-1,.,CASSVSGDTYYEQYF
TRBJ2-2,TRBV30,.,CAWRELTGELFF
TRBJ2-5,TRBV2,few,CASSGRQSQETQYF
TRBJ2-1,TRBV7-2,.,CASSPPGLAVNEQFF
TRBJ2-1,TRBV7-6,.,CASSLFGQGTYNEQFF
TRBJ2-3,TRBV9,.,CASSVGVQMIDTQYF
TRBJ2-1,TRBV4-1,many,CASSQGSLATTYNEQFF
.,TRBV20-1,.,CSAVAGTFDEQYF
TRBJ2-3,TRBV27,.,CASSSTLGDGWIDTQYF
.,TRBV28,.,CATVAVVSYNEQYF
TRBJ1-4,TRBV4-1,.,CASSHSGDKLFF
TRBJ2-4,TRBV12-3/TRBV12-4,.,CASSFFPRGAKNIQYF
TRBJ1-5,TRBV20-1,.,CSARVWTGGVYQPQHF
TRBJ2-1,TRBV12-3/TRBV12-4,once,CAGSGTSRYNEQFF
TRBJ2-2,TRBV27,.,CASSLVAGWQGYTGELFF
TRBJ1-4,TRBV9,.,CASSARQGANERLFF
TRBJ2-3,TRBV9,.,CASSVKTGATDTQYF
TRBJ1-2,TRBV7-2,.,CASSPRQGIYGYTF
TRBJ2-3,TRBV29-1,.,CSVEPHSTDTQYF
TRBJ1-2,TRBV5-1,.,CASSLAPLMGGRYTSGYTF
TRBJ1-6,TRBV20-1,.,CSARAFTQKGRTNNSPLHF
TRBJ1-1,TRBV5-1,.,CASRTGDTDTEAFF
TRBJ2-7,TRBV12-3/TRBV12-4,.,CASSSTGKLAYEQYF
TRBJ2-1,TRBV20-1,.,CSARERRGLAEPRLSYNEQFF
.,TRBV27,.,CASSRKPPGGGNYEQYF
.,TRBV11-2,.,CASSLIQGATRKTYYEQYF
TRBJ2-1,TRBV5-1,once,CASSFSSGPYNEQFF
TRBJ1-4,TRBV16,.,CASSYAEDGNEKLFF
TRBJ1-5,TRBV10-3,.,CAISEGGGLYSNQPQHF
TRBJ2-7,TRBV7-2,.,CASSLYAEGYEQYF
TRBJ2-4,TRBV20-1,few,CSAGPGLAKNIQYF
TRBJ1-4,TRBV28,.,CASSVLAGVEKLFF
TRBJ2-3,TRBV29-1,few,CSARQGPSGSADTQYF
TRBJ2-1,TRBV29-1,few,CSARDGTYNEQFF
TRBJ2-2,TRBV12-3/TRBV12-4,.,CASSLSGMGELFF
TRBJ1-5,TRBV5-1,.,CASSDSGGIGQPQHF
TRBJ2-7,TRBV29-1,.,CSVGPGQGFYHEQYF
TRBJ2-3,TRBV12-3/TRBV12-4,few,CASSLDRDPDTQYF